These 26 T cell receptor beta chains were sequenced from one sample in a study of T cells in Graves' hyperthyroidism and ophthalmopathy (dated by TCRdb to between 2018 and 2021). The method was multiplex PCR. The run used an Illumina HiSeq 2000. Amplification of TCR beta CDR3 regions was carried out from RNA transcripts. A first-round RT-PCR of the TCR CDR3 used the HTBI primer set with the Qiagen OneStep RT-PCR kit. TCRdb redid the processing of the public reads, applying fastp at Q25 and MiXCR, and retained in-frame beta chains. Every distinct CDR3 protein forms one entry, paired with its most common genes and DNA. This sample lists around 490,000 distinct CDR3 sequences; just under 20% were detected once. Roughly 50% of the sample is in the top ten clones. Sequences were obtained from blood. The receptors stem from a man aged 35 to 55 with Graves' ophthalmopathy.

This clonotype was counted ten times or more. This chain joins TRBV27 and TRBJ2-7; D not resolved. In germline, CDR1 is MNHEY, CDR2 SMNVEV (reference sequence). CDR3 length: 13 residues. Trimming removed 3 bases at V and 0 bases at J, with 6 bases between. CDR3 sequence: CASSFRSSYEQYF. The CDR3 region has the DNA TGTGCCAGCAGTTTCAGGAGCTCCTACGAGCAGTACTTC.

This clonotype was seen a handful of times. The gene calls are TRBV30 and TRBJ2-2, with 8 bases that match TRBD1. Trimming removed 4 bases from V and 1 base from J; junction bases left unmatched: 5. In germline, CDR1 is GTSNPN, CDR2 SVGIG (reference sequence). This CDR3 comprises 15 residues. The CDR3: CAWTSGGWNTGELFF. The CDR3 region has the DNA TGTGCCTGGACCTCAGGGGGCTGGAACACCGGGGAGCTGTTTTTT.

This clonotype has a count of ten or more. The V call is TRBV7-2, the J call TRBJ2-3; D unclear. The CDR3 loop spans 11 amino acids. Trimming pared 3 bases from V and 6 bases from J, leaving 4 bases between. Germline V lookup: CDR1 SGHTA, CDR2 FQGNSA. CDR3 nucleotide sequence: TGTGCCAGCAGCTTGAGGGATACGCAGTATTTT. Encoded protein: CASSLRDTQYF. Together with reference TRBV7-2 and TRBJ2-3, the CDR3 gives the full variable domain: GAGVSQSPSNKVTEKGKDVELRCDPISGHTALYWYRQSLGQGLEFLIYFQGNSAPDKSGLPSDRFSAERTGGSVSTLTIQRTQQEDSAVYLCASSLRDTQYFGPGTRLTVL.

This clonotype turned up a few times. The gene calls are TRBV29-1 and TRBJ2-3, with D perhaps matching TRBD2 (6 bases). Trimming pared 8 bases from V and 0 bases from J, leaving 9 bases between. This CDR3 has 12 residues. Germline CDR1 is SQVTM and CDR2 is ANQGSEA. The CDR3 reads CSHAGSTDTQYF. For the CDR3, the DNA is TGCAGCCATGCGGGGAGCACAGATACGCAGTATTTT.

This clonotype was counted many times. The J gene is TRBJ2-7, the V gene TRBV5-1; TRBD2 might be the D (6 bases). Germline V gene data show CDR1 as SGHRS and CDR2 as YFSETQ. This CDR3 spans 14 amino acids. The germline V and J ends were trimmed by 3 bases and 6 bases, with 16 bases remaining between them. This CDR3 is CASSSPAGSTEQYF. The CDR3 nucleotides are TGCGCCAGCAGCTCCCCGGCGGGGAGCACCGAGCAGTACTTC.

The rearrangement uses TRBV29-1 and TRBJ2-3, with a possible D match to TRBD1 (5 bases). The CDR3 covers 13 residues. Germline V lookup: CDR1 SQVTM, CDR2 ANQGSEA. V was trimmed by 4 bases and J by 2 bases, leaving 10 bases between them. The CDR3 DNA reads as TGCAGCGTTGGATACAGGTCCACAGATACGCAGTATTTT. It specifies CSVGYRSTDTQYF.

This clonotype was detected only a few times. This chain's CDR3 is CASTRQGSHEQYF. DNA of the CDR3: TGTGCCAGCACCCGACAGGGAAGCCACGAGCAGTACTTC. This chain uses TRBV7-9 with TRBJ2-7; TRBD1 matches at 7 bases. V was pared by 7 bases and J by 5 bases, with 8 bases of the junction left unmatched. CDR1 is SEHNR and CDR2 is FQNEAQ in the germline V gene (reference sequence). CDR3 length equals 13 residues.

The CDR3 region has the DNA TGCGCCAGCAGCCAGTCTCTTCAGGAGGGGGAAAAACTGTTTTTT. It specifies CASSQSLQEGEKLFF. This sequence joins TRBV4-3 and TRBJ1-4, with D possibly matching TRBD1 (5 bases). This CDR3 comprises 15 residues. Germline-derived CDR1 and CDR2 are LGHNA and YSLEER. V shed 3 bases and J shed 8 bases, with 16 bases lying between them.

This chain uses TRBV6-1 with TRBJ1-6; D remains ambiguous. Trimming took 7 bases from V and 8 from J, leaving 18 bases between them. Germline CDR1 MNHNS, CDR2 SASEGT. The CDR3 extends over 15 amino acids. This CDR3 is CASKETTSNDSPLHF. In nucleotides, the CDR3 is TGTGCCAGCAAGGAGACCACCTCTAACGATTCACCCCTCCACTTT.

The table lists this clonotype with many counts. The CDR3 loop reads CASSLYLRGQGGQETQYF. In nucleotides, the CDR3 is TGTGCCAGCAGCTTATATCTAAGGGGACAGGGAGGGCAAGAGACCCAGTACTTC. The chain couples TRBV7-6 to TRBJ2-5; 9 nucleotides match TRBD1. The V and J ends lost 2 bases and 2 bases, in that order; junction bases with no gene match: 12. This CDR3 comprises 18 residues. Germline CDR1 SGHVS, CDR2 FNYEAQ. Looking up the rest from reference TRBV7-6 and TRBJ2-5 gives the full variable domain: GAGVSQSPRYKVTKRGQDVALRCDPISGHVSLYWYRQALGQGPEFLTYFNYEAQQDKSGLPNDRFSAERPEGSISTLTIQRTEQRDSAMYRCASSLYLRGQGGQETQYFGPGTRLLVL.

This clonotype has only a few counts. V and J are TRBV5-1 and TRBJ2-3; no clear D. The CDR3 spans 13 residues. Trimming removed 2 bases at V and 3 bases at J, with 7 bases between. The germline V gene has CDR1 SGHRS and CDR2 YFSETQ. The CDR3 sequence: CASSFEVTDTQYF. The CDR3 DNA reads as TGCGCCAGCAGCTTTGAGGTTACAGATACGCAGTATTTT.

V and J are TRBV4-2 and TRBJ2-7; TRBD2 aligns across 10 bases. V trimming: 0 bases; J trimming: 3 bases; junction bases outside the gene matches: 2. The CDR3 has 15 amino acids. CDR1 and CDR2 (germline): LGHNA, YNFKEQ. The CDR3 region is CASSQDTSGVYEQYF. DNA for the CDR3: TGTGCCAGCAGCCAAGATACTAGCGGGGTCTACGAGCAGTACTTC.

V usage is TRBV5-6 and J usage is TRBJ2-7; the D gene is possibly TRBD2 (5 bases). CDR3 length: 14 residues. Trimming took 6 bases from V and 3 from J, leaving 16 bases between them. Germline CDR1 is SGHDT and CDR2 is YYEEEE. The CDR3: CASTSGNNLYEQYF. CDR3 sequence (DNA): TGTGCCAGCACCTCGGGAAACAACCTCTACGAGCAGTACTTC.

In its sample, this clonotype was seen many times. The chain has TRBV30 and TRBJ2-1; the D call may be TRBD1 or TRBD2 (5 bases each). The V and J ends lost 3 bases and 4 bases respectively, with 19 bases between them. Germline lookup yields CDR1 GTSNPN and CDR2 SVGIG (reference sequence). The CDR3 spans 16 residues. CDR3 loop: CAWSHPTSGGYNEQFF. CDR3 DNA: TGTGCCTGGAGCCACCCAACTAGTGGGGGTTACAATGAGCAGTTCTTC. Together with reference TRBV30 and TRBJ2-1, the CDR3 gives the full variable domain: SQTIHQWPATLVQPVGSPLSLECTVEGTSNPNLYWYRQAAGRGLQLLFYSVGIGQISSEVPQNLSASRPQDRQFILSSKKLLLSDSGFYLCAWSHPTSGGYNEQFFGPGTRLTVL.

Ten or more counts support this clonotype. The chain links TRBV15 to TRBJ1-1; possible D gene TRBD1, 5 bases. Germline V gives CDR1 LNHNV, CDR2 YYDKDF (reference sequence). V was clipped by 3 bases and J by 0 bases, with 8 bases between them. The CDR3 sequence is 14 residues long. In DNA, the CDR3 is TGTGCCACCAGCAGGAGGGGTTTGAACACTGAAGCTTTCTTT. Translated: CATSRRGLNTEAFF. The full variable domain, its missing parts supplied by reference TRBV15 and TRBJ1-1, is DAMVIQNPRYQVTQFGKPVTLSCSQTLNHNVMYWYQQKSSQAPKLLFHYYDKDFNNEADTPDNFQSRRPNTSFCFLDIRSPGLGDTAMYLCATSRRGLNTEAFFGQGTRLTVV.

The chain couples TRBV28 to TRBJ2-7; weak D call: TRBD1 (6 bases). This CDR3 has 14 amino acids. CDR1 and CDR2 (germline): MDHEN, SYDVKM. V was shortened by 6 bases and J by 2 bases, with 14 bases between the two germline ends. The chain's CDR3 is CASRLGDTTYEQYF. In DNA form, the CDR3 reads TGTGCCAGCAGACTCGGGGACACTACCTACGAGCAGTACTTC.

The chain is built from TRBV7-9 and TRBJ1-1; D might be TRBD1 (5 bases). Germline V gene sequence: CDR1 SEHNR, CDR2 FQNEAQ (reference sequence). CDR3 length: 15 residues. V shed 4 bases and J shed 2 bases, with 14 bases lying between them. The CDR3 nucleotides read TGTGCCAGCAGCTGGGGGGGGGACCCTAACACTGAAGCTTTCTTT. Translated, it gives CASSWGGDPNTEAFF.

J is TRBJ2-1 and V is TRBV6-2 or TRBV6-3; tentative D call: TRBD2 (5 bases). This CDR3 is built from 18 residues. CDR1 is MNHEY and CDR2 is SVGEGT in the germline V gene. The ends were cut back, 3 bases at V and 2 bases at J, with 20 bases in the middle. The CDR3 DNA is TGTGCCAGCAGTTATAGGAACAGACGGGAATCGCCCTACAATGAGCAGTTCTTC. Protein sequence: CASSYRNRRESPYNEQFF.

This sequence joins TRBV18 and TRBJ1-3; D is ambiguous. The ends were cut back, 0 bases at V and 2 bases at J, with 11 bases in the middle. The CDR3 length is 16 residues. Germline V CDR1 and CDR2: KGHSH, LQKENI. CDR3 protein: CASSPPSRRAGNTIYF. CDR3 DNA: TGTGCCAGCTCACCACCGTCTAGGAGAGCTGGAAACACCATATATTTT.

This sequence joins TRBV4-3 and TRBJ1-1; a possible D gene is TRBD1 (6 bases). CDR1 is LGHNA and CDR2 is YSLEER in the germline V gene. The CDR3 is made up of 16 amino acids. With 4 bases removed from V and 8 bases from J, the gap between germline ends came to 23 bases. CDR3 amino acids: CASSPRTSLPGTEAFF. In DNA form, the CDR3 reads TGCGCCAGCAGCCCCCGAACAAGCTTACCCGGGACAGAAGCTTTCTTT.

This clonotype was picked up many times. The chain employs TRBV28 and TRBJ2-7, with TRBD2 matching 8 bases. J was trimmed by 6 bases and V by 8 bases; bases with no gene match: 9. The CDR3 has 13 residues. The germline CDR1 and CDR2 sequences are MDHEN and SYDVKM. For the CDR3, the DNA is TGTGCCAGCGGCTCGACTAGCGTGGTCGAGCAGTACTTC. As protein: CASGSTSVVEQYF.

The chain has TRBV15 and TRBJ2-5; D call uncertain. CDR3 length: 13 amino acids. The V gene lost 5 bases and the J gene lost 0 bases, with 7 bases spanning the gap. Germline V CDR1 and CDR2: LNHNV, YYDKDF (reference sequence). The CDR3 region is CATSSGHQETQYF. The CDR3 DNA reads TGTGCCACCAGCTCCGGACACCAAGAGACCCAGTACTTC.

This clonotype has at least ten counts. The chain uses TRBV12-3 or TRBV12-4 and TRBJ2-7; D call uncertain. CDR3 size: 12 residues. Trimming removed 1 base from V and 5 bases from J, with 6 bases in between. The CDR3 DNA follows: TGTGCCAGCAGTTTAGGACATAACGAGCAGTACTTC. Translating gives CASSLGHNEQYF.

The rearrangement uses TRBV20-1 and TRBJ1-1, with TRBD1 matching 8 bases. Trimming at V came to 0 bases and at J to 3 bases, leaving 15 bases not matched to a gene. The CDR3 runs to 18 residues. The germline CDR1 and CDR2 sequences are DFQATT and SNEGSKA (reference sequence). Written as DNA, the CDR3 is TGCAGTGCTAGAGATCTGAGGCTTCAGGACAGGGTAGACACTGAAGCTTTCTTT. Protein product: CSARDLRLQDRVDTEAFF.

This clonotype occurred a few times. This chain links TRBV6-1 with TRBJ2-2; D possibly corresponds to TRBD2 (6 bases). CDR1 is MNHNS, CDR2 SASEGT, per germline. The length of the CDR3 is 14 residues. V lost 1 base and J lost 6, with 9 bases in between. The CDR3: CASSEGGVPGELFF. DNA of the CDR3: TGTGCCAGCAGTGAAGGGGGGGTCCCCGGGGAGCTGTTTTTT.

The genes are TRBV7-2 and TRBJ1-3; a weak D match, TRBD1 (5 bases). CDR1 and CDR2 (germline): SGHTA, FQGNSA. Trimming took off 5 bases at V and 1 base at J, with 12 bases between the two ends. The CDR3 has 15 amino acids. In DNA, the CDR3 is TGTGCCAGCAGCATGGTTGGGGGATCTGGAAACACCATATATTTT. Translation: CASSMVGGSGNTIYF.